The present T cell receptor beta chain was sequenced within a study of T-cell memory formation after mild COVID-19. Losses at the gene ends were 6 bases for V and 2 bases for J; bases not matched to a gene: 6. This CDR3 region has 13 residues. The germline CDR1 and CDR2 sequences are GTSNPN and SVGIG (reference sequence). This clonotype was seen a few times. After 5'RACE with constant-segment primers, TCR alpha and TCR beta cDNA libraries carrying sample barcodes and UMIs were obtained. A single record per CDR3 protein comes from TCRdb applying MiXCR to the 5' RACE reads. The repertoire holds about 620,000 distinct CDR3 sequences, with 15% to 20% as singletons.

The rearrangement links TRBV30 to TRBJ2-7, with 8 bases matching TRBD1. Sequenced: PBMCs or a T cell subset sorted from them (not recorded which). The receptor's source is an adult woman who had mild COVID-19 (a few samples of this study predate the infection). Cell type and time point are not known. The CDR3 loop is CACTGTGPYEQYF. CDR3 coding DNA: TGTGCCTGCACCGGGACAGGACCCTACGAGCAGTACTTC.